The 4 T cell receptor beta chains reported below all come from one sample, sequenced in a study of shared clonotypes between healthy human individuals. In the naive CD8 group, cells lacked CD45RO and were positively selected for CCR7, so terminally differentiated effector memory CD45RA+ cells were left out. Some clones are missing from TCRdb's copy, which holds only in-frame ones; the method was immunoSEQ multiplex PCR. The sample has around 2,000,000 clones, approximately 94% seen once; the top ten hold about 1.5%. Sequences were obtained from naive CD8+ T cells from PBMCs. The receptors were gathered from a man in his late teens or twenties in good health. Some clones in this sample may be carry-over from other donors' samples.

As regards this clone: This CDR3 is also generated by other DNA sequences in the sample. This chain joins TRBV6-6 and TRBJ2-3; D gene ambiguous. Germline CDR1 is MNHNY and CDR2 is SVGAGI (reference sequence). The germline V and J ends were trimmed by 2 bases and 3 bases, with 3 bases remaining between them. The CDR3 is 12 amino acids. CDR3 in DNA: TGTGCCAGCAGTTACGGAACAGATACGCAGTATTTT. Encoded protein: CASSYGTDTQYF.

The genes are TRBV6-5 and TRBJ1-3, with TRBD1 matching 7 bases. J gave up 8 bases and V 5 bases, and 6 bases lay outside the gene matches. This CDR3 is built from 13 residues. CDR1 and CDR2 (germline): MNHEY, SVGAGI. The CDR3 spells CASSHRDSYTIYF. Written as DNA, the CDR3 is TGTGCCAGCAGTCACCGGGACAGTTACACCATATATTTT.

CDR3: CASRQWTSGVFNEQFF. CDR3 bases: TGTGCCAGCAGGCAATGGACTAGCGGAGTATTCAATGAGCAGTTCTTC. The chain employs TRBV7-2 and TRBJ2-1; TRBD2 matches 10 bases. This CDR3 region has 16 residues. The V and J ends lost 6 bases and 6 bases, in that order; junction bases with no gene match: 11. Looked up from germline, CDR1 is SGHTA and CDR2 is FQGNSA.

In this sample, this clone turned up once. This chain joins TRBV13 and TRBJ2-1; possible D gene TRBD1, 5 bases. The CDR3 is made up of 15 amino acids. V shed 5 bases and J shed 5 bases, with 16 bases lying between them. The germline gives CDR1 PRHDT, CDR2 FYEKMQ (reference sequence). CDR3 residues: CASSNRQGTHNEQFF. The CDR3 DNA sequence: TGTGCCAGCAGCAATCGGCAGGGTACACACAATGAGCAGTTCTTC.